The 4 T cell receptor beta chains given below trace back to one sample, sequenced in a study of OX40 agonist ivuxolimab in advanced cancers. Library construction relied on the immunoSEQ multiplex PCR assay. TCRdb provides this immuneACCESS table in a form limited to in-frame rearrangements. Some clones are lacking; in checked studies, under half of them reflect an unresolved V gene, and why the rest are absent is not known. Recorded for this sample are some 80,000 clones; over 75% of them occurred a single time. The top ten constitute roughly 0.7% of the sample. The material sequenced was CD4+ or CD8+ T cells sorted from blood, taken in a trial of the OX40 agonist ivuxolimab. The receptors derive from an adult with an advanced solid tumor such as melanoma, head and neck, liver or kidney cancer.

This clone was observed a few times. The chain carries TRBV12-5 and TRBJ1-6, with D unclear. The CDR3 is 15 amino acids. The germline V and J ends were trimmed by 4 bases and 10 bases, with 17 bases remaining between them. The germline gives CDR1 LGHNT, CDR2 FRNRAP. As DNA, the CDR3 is TGTGCTAGTGGTTCCGCCGGAGGAGACGGATCACCCCTCCACTTT. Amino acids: CASGSAGGDGSPLHF.

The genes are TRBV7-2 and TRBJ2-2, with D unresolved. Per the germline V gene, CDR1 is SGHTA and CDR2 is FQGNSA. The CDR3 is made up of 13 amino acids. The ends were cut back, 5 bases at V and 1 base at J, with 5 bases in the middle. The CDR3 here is CASSMVNTGELFF. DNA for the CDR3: TGTGCCAGCAGCATGGTGAACACCGGGGAGCTGTTTTTT.

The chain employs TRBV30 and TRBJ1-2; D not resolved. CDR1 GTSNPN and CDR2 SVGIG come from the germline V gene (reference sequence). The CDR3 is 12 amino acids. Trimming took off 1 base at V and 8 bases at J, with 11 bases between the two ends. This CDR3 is CAWSESNGGYTF. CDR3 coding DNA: TGTGCCTGGAGTGAGTCTAACGGGGGCTACACCTTC.

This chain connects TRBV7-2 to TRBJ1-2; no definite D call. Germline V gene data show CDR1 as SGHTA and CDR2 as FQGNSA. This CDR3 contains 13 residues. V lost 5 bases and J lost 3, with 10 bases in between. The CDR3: CASSVRTDYGYTF. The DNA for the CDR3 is TGTGCCAGCAGCGTAAGGACGGACTATGGCTACACCTTC.